The clone carrying this T cell receptor (beta chain) was counted between two and nine times. As originally analysed: By means of reference gene primer amplification, nucleated cell counts were estimated. Data came from immunoSEQ multiplex PCR; TCRdb stores just in-frame clones and leaves some out. The V and J calls and clone size are taken from that table; D and trimming were inferred from the DNA. The data hold about 220,000 clones, with approximately 88% observed a single time. This sample was taken from a study of blood T cell repertoires in COVID-19. The CDR3 contains 15 residues. The V end was cut by 7 bases, the J end by 8 bases, with 22 bases between. The germline V gene encodes CDR1 SGHTA and CDR2 FQGNSA.

Material: PBMCs or T cells enriched from blood (not recorded which). The clonotype originates from a woman aged 40 to 50 with acute COVID-19. The chain is built from TRBV7-2 and TRBJ2-3, with D possibly being TRBD1 (5 bases). The CDR3 DNA sequence: TGTGCCAGCAACGCAGATGGGGCGGCCCAAGGTACGCAGTATTTT. Translation gives CASNADGAAQGTQYF.